Presented here are 23 T cell receptor beta chains from one specimen sequenced in a study of cytotoxic CD8 clonotypes in ibrutinib-treated CLL. Here immunoSEQ multiplex PCR was the method, and the copy in TCRdb shows in-frame clones only, minus some. The sample includes approximately 92,000 clones, 77% seen only once; the top ten take roughly 24%. The input for sequencing was PBMCs, taken after 24 months of ibrutinib treatment. These receptors were obtained from a human donor with chronic lymphocytic leukemia.

This chain joins TRBV7-9 and TRBJ2-4, with D possibly being TRBD2 (5 bases). V lost 0 bases to trimming and J lost 1 base, with 13 bases between them. The length of the CDR3 is 17 residues. Germline CDR1 and CDR2: SEHNR and FQNEAQ (reference sequence). The CDR3 sequence is CASSLAYGGTAKNIQYF. The CDR3 DNA is TGTGCCAGCAGCTTAGCGTATGGAGGTACGGCCAAAAACATTCAGTACTTC.

The chain couples TRBV27 to TRBJ1-6; D remains ambiguous. Trimming removed 8 bases from V and 8 bases from J, with 31 bases in between. Germline assignment: CDR1 MNHEY and CDR2 SMNVEV (reference sequence). CDR3 length: 19 residues. The DNA of the CDR3 is TGTGCCAGCTCCACCTCGAGGATCCTGGGGTCCAATCGAGATTCACCCCTCCACTTT. Its protein product is CASSTSRILGSNRDSPLHF.

The table lists this clone with a count of one. This rearrangement joins TRBV27 to TRBJ1-2, with D perhaps TRBD1 (5 bases). The CDR3 is 15 residues long. CDR1 and CDR2 (germline): MNHEY, SMNVEV (reference sequence). V was cut by 6 bases and J by 4 bases, with 18 bases left in between. CDR3: CASSRDSSNPYGYTF. In nucleotides, the CDR3 is TGTGCCAGCAGCCGTGACAGTTCTAACCCCTATGGCTACACCTTC.

The V call is TRBV28, the J call TRBJ1-1, with 9 bases identical to TRBD1. Germline V lookup: CDR1 MDHEN, CDR2 SYDVKM. J was trimmed by 1 base and V by 4 bases; bases with no gene match: 1. The CDR3 has 14 residues. As DNA, the CDR3 is TGTGCCAGCAGTTGGACAGGGGCGAACACTGAAGCTTTCTTT. It codes for CASSWTGANTEAFF.

This clone turned up a few times. The chain couples TRBV7-3 to TRBJ1-5; 7 positions match TRBD1. The CDR3 covers 12 residues. Germline CDR1 is SGHTA and CDR2 is FQGTGA. CDR3 in amino acids: CHRDSSNQPQHF. CDR3 DNA: TGTCACCGGGACAGCAGCAATCAGCCCCAGCATTTT. The entire variable domain, with the rest obtained from reference TRBV7-3 and TRBJ1-5, is as follows: GAGVSQTPSNKVTEKGKYVELRCDPISGHTALYWYRQSLGQGPEFLIYFQGTGAADDSGLPNDRFFAVRPEGSVSTLKIQRTERGDSAVYLCHRDSSNQPQHFGDGTRLSIL.

The chain employs TRBV6-5 and TRBJ2-5; D call uncertain. CDR3 size: 15 residues. V lost 0 bases and J 4 bases, leaving 12 bases between the germline ends. The germline V gene has CDR1 MNHEY and CDR2 SVGAGI. The CDR3 loop is CASSYSRHPGETQYF. CDR3 in DNA: TGTGCCAGCAGTTACTCGAGACACCCTGGAGAGACCCAGTACTTC.

To note about this clone: The conserved final phenylalanine or tryptophan is absent from the CDR3, which likely points to a read error. The limits of the CDR3 on the DNA are not certain, so only TCRdb's listed CDR3 is given. V usage is TRBV6-9 and J usage is TRBJ2-6. Germline assignment: CDR1 MNHGY and CDR2 SVAAGI. A total of 14 residues make up the CDR3, ends included. CDR3 protein: CASSDITPYDKVGL.

V is TRBV11-2 and J is TRBJ2-5; possible D gene TRBD2, 5 bases. The V and J ends lost 4 bases and 4 bases respectively, with 13 bases between them. Germline V gene sequence: CDR1 SGHAT, CDR2 FQNNGV. The CDR3 totals 14 residues. Written as DNA, the CDR3 is TGTGCCAGCAGCTCTGGACTTTCAGGAGAGACCCAGTACTTC. It translates to CASSSGLSGETQYF.

V gene TRBV5-6 combines with J gene TRBJ1-3; possible D gene TRBD1, 5 bases. There are 14 residues in the CDR3. The V end was cut by 3 bases, the J end by 2 bases, with 9 bases between. CDR1 and CDR2 from the germline V gene are SGHDT and YYEEEE. CDR3 DNA sequence: TGTGCCAGCAGCTACGGGACCGCTGGAAACACCATATATTTT. It is translated as CASSYGTAGNTIYF.

The chain couples TRBV5-5 to TRBJ1-1; D gene unclear. Trimming shortened V by 3 bases and J by 3 bases, and 9 bases separated the two germline ends. The CDR3 length is 13 residues. Germline V gives CDR1 SGHKS, CDR2 YYEKEE (reference sequence). The CDR3 region has the DNA TGTGCCAGCAGCTGGGATGTAGACACTGAAGCTTTCTTT. Protein sequence: CASSWDVDTEAFF.

This clone was picked up a small number of times. The genes are TRBV7-2 and TRBJ1-3; D is possibly TRBD1 (5 bases). The CDR3 runs to 16 residues. CDR1 SGHTA and CDR2 FQGNSA come from the germline V gene. V was pared by 7 bases and J by 1 base, with 17 bases between. The CDR3 DNA reads TGTGCCAGCACCCAAGGGGCTTTGGGGTCTGGAAACACCATATATTTT. Amino acids: CASTQGALGSGNTIYF. Looking up the rest from reference TRBV7-2 and TRBJ1-3 gives the full variable domain: GAGVSQSPSNKVTEKGKDVELRCDPISGHTALYWYRQSLGQGLEFLIYFQGNSAPDKSGLPSDRFSAERTGGSVSTLTIQRTQQEDSAVYLCASTQGALGSGNTIYFGEGSWLTVV.

This rearrangement joins TRBV28 to TRBJ2-1; no reliable D call. CDR3 length: 12 amino acids. Looked up from germline, CDR1 is MDHEN and CDR2 is SYDVKM. Trimming took off 7 bases at V and 5 bases at J, with 9 bases between the two ends. CDR3 sequence reads: CASKIQDNEQFF. For the CDR3, the DNA is TGTGCCAGCAAGATTCAGGACAATGAGCAGTTCTTC. Based on the CDR3 plus reference TRBV28 and TRBJ2-1, the full variable domain is DVKVTQSSRYLVKRTGEKVFLECVQDMDHENMFWYRQDPGLGLRLIYFSYDVKMKEKGDIPEGYSVSREKKERFSLILESASTNQTSMYLCASKIQDNEQFFGPGTRLTVL.

This clone was seen a single time. For the CDR3, the DNA is TGTGCCTGGGGCCCATCGAGGACCGGGGAGCTGTTTTTT. This sequence encodes CAWGPSRTGELFF. The genes are TRBV30 and TRBJ2-2; no reliable D call. The CDR3 runs to 13 residues. The germline CDR1 and CDR2 sequences are GTSNPN and SVGIG (reference sequence). V lost 5 bases to trimming and J lost 5 bases, with 12 bases between them. The full variable domain, with the rest looked up from reference TRBV30 and TRBJ2-2, is SQTIHQWPATLVQPVGSPLSLECTVEGTSNPNLYWYRQAAGRGLQLLFYSVGIGQISSEVPQNLSASRPQDRQFILSSKKLLLSDSGFYLCAWGPSRTGELFFGEGSRLTVL.

This chain joins TRBV28 and TRBJ1-1; maybe TRBD1 (5 bases). The V gene lost 6 bases and the J gene lost 4 bases, with 15 bases spanning the gap. This CDR3 has 14 amino acids. The germline gives CDR1 MDHEN, CDR2 SYDVKM. The CDR3 nucleotides read TGTGCCAGCAGACCCTCCGGGGCGAGCACTGAAGCTTTCTTT. Translating it yields CASRPSGASTEAFF.

In DNA form, the CDR3 reads TGTGCCAGCAGTTACTTAACGACAGGCAACACTGAAGCTTTCTTT. This sequence encodes CASSYLTTGNTEAFF. The rearrangement joins TRBV6-6 to TRBJ1-1; possibly TRBD1 for D (6 bases). V shed 1 base and J shed 2 bases, with 11 bases lying between them. The CDR3 extends over 15 amino acids. The V gene's germline CDR1 is MNHNY and CDR2 SVGAGI (reference sequence).

The rearrangement links TRBV5-4 to TRBJ1-2; perhaps TRBD1 as D (6 bases). This CDR3 is 15 amino acids long. Germline V CDR1 and CDR2: SGHNT, YYREEE (reference sequence). Trimming removed 4 bases at V and 5 bases at J, with 18 bases between. CDR3 residues: CASSQAPGQQYGYTF. The CDR3 DNA is TGTGCCAGCAGCCAGGCGCCGGGACAACAATATGGCTACACCTTC. Supplemented by reference TRBV5-4 and TRBJ1-2, the full variable domain reads ETGVTQSPTHLIKTRGQQVTLRCSSQSGHNTVSWYQQALGQGPQFIFQYYREEENGRGNFPPRFSGLQFPNYSSELNVNALELDDSALYLCASSQAPGQQYGYTFGSGTRLTVV.

This clone was observed a few times. The chain carries TRBV11-3 and TRBJ2-2; no firm D call. This CDR3 has 13 amino acids. V lost 3 bases and J lost 1, with 3 bases in between. Germline values: CDR1 SGHNT, CDR2 YENEEA. The CDR3 sequence: CASSFLNTGELFF. The CDR3 bases are TGTGCCAGCAGCTTTCTGAACACCGGGGAGCTGTTTTTT.

The chain joins TRBV18 to TRBJ2-7; the D gene could be TRBD1 or TRBD2 (6 bases each). From germline, CDR1 is KGHSH and CDR2 LQKENI. Trimming cost V 2 bases and J 5 bases, with 16 bases left between them. There are 15 residues in the CDR3. CDR3: CASSPGIGGGHEQYF. The CDR3 coding sequence is TGTGCCAGCTCACCAGGAATAGGGGGAGGCCACGAGCAGTACTTC.

This clone was found once. The chain links TRBV6-5 to TRBJ2-4; 7 bases are shared with TRBD2. Trimming took 5 bases from V and 1 from J; bases not matched to a gene: 2. Germline V gene lookup returns CDR1 MNHEY and CDR2 SVGAGI. The CDR3 sequence is 14 residues long. CDR3 DNA: TGTGCCAGCAGTACCGGGGGGGCCAAAAACATTCAGTACTTC. Residues: CASSTGGAKNIQYF.

This clone appeared a few times. This chain uses TRBV27 with TRBJ2-1, with a tentative D call TRBD2 (5 bases). V dropped 6 bases and J dropped 3 bases, with 9 bases sitting between them. The germline V gene encodes CDR1 MNHEY and CDR2 SMNVEV (reference sequence). The CDR3 is made up of 13 amino acids. The CDR3 here is CASRELDYNEQFF. The CDR3 nucleotides are TGTGCCAGCAGGGAACTAGACTACAATGAGCAGTTCTTC.

Only a few counts were recorded for this clone. This chain connects TRBV19 to TRBJ1-5; D might be TRBD1 (5 bases). The CDR3 has 16 residues. Trimming stripped 5 bases from V and 0 bases from J, with 14 bases between. Germline assignment: CDR1 LNHDA and CDR2 SQIVND (reference sequence). The CDR3 loop reads CASSDRGGFSNQPQHF. The CDR3 nucleotides read TGTGCCAGTAGTGATAGGGGAGGATTTAGCAATCAGCCCCAGCATTTT.

This clone was counted once. The gene calls are TRBV27 and TRBJ1-6; D may be TRBD1 (5 bases). CDR1 and CDR2 from the germline V gene are MNHEY and SMNVEV (reference sequence). The V end lost 3 bases, the J end lost 7 bases, and 13 bases lay between the germline ends. This CDR3 is built from 15 residues. The chain's CDR3 is CASSFTGPGNSPLHF. In DNA form, the CDR3 reads TGTGCCAGCAGTTTTACGGGGCCAGGGAATTCACCCCTCCACTTT.

J is TRBJ2-3 and V is TRBV29-1, with TRBD1 identical over 9 bases. The V gene end was trimmed by 6 bases and the J gene end by 0 bases; junction bases not matched to a gene: 4. The CDR3 covers 14 residues. Germline values: CDR1 SQVTM, CDR2 ANQGSEA. CDR3 DNA sequence: TGCAGCGTCAATGGACAGGGGAGCACAGATACGCAGTATTTT. It yields the protein CSVNGQGSTDTQYF.